A single sample gave rise to the 25 T cell receptor beta chains below, sequenced in a study of T cells in Graves' hyperthyroidism and ophthalmopathy. RNA transcripts provided the source from which TCR beta CDR3 regions were amplified. RT-PCR in the first round (using the HTBI primer set) targeted the TCR CDR3. From the multiplex PCR reads, TCRdb called clonotypes with MiXCR, one entry per CDR3 protein. The sample contains 300,000 to 450,000 distinct CDR3 sequences, approximately 15% of which appear only once. Sequencing was done on a sample of blood. The receptors shown here come from a woman between 55 and 75 years old with Graves' hyperthyroidism.

In this sample, this clonotype turned up a few times. The gene calls are TRBV6-1 and TRBJ2-3; tentatively, D is TRBD1 (5 bases). CDR1 and CDR2 (germline): MNHNS, SASEGT. The V end lost 10 bases, the J end lost 1 base, and 15 bases lay between the germline ends. The CDR3 is made up of 14 amino acids. The CDR3 sequence is CATMPARGTDTQYF. CDR3 sequence (DNA): TGTGCCACTATGCCGGCCAGGGGCACAGATACGCAGTATTTT.

This clonotype was seen many times. The chain has TRBV5-1 and TRBJ2-3; perhaps TRBD1 as D (5 bases). The CDR3 covers 14 residues. Trimming took 2 bases from V and 2 from J, leaving 9 bases between them. In germline, CDR1 is SGHRS, CDR2 YFSETQ. The CDR3 sequence: CASSLGEHTDTQYF. Here the CDR3 DNA reads TGCGCCAGCAGCTTAGGGGAACACACAGATACGCAGTATTTT.

Only a few counts were recorded for this clonotype. V is TRBV5-1 and J is TRBJ2-1; 9 nucleotides align to TRBD2. V trimming: 4 bases; J trimming: 5 bases; junction bases outside the gene matches: 22. CDR3 length: 20 amino acids. Germline values: CDR1 SGHRS, CDR2 YFSETQ. CDR3 sequence reads: CASSDAGTGGRGFLDNEQFF. As DNA, the CDR3 is TGCGCCAGCAGCGACGCCGGGACTGGCGGGAGGGGTTTTTTGGACAATGAGCAGTTCTTC.

At least ten counts were recorded for this clonotype. The chain is built from TRBV7-9 and TRBJ1-1; D call uncertain. The CDR3 covers 14 residues. The germline CDR1 and CDR2 sequences are SEHNR and FQNEAQ (reference sequence). V was pared by 7 bases and J by 5 bases, with 17 bases between. The CDR3 reads CASTYEMRWTEAFF. CDR3 nucleotide sequence: TGTGCCAGCACCTATGAGATGAGGTGGACTGAAGCTTTCTTT.

This clonotype was observed many times. The chain couples TRBV12-3 or TRBV12-4 to TRBJ2-7; TRBD1 is a possible D gene (6 bases). The CDR3 extends over 15 amino acids. V was clipped by 6 bases and J by 5 bases, with 20 bases between them. The CDR3 DNA reads as TGTGCCAGCAGCCACCGAACAGGGAGAGTCCACGAGCAGTACTTC. As protein: CASSHRTGRVHEQYF.

This clonotype was found many times. This rearrangement joins TRBV7-8 to TRBJ1-1, with 10 nucleotides matching TRBD1. CDR1 is SGHVS, CDR2 FQNEAQ, per germline. After removal of 4 bases from V and 1 base from J, the junction contained 6 bases not matched to a gene. The CDR3 spans 16 residues. The DNA of the CDR3 is TGTGCCAGCAGCTCTCCCGGGACAGGGGCGAACACTGAAGCTTTCTTT. Translating it yields CASSSPGTGANTEAFF. Combining the CDR3 with reference TRBV7-8 and TRBJ1-1 gives the whole variable domain GAGVSQSPRYKVAKRGQDVALRCDPISGHVSLFWYQQALGQGPEFLTYFQNEAQLDKSGLPSDRFFAERPEGSVSTLKIQRTQQEDSAVYLCASSSPGTGANTEAFFGQGTRLTVV.

This chain connects TRBV7-9 to TRBJ2-7; possible D gene TRBD2, 7 bases. The CDR3 totals 14 residues. Trimming shortened V by 8 bases and J by 3 bases, and 17 bases separated the two germline ends. The V gene's germline CDR1 is SEHNR and CDR2 FQNEAQ (reference sequence). CDR3 loop: CASGGGGGSYEQYF. As DNA, the CDR3 is TGTGCCAGCGGCGGTGGGGGGGGCAGCTACGAGCAGTACTTC.

This clonotype showed up many times. This chain joins TRBV28 and TRBJ1-1, with D tentatively TRBD1 (6 bases). This CDR3 region has 14 residues. Trimming shortened V by 6 bases and J by 3 bases, and 14 bases separated the two germline ends. CDR1 and CDR2 (germline): MDHEN, SYDVKM. The CDR3 region has the DNA TGTGCCAGCAGCCTGGGGGGACATTACACTGAAGCTTTCTTT. Protein product: CASSLGGHYTEAFF.

Many counts were recorded for this clonotype. V and J are TRBV10-3 and TRBJ1-1; 7 bases are a match to TRBD1. The ends lost 6 bases at V and 0 bases at J; junction bases unmatched: 4. CDR3 length equals 14 residues. The V gene's germline CDR1 is ENHRY and CDR2 SYGVKD. The CDR3 DNA is TGTGCCATCAGCCCCAGGGGGTTGAACACTGAAGCTTTCTTT. Amino acid sequence: CAISPRGLNTEAFF.

This clonotype occurred many times. The chain employs TRBV12-3 or TRBV12-4 and TRBJ2-1; D unresolved. The CDR3 totals 13 residues. V lost 4 bases, J lost 4 bases, and 8 bases lay in between. CDR3 in DNA: TGTGCCAGCAGTTCGACGGTATACAATGAGCAGTTCTTC. This codes for CASSSTVYNEQFF.

This clonotype was found a few times. This chain connects TRBV20-1 to TRBJ2-5; D unclear. The CDR3 totals 11 residues. CDR1 and CDR2 (germline): DFQATT, SNEGSKA (reference sequence). Between the trimmed V and J ends, which lost 5 bases and 5 bases, there was a span of 9 bases. CDR3 sequence (DNA): TGCAGTGCTGCTAGTTACGAGACCCAGTACTTC. Its translation is CSAASYETQYF.

This clonotype has a count of ten or more. The V call is TRBV5-6, the J call TRBJ1-2, with D tentatively TRBD1 (5 bases). The germline V gene has CDR1 SGHDT and CDR2 YYEEEE. V gave up 7 bases and J gave up 0 bases, with 13 bases separating them. The CDR3 has 14 amino acids. CDR3 sequence: CASRYAGSNYGYTF. The CDR3 region has the DNA TGTGCCAGCCGGTACGCAGGGTCTAACTATGGCTACACCTTC.

The chain combines TRBV20-1 with TRBJ2-1; 14 bases are a match to TRBD2. J was trimmed by 8 bases and V by 4 bases; bases with no gene match: 10. The germline V gene encodes CDR1 DFQATT and CDR2 SNEGSKA (reference sequence). CDR3 length: 16 residues. The CDR3 region has the DNA TGCAGTGCTATCCCGGGACTAGCGGGAGTTATCGATGAGCAGTTCTTC. Its protein product is CSAIPGLAGVIDEQFF.

This clonotype was seen more than once but under ten times. The chain uses TRBV27 and TRBJ2-7, with TRBD2 matching 9 bases. V shed 7 bases and J 6 bases; nucleotides not matched to a gene: 13. Germline CDR1 is MNHEY and CDR2 is SMNVEV (reference sequence). This CDR3 comprises 15 residues. CDR3 in DNA: TGTGCCAGCAAAGGGGGTGCGGGAGGGCAAGGCGAGCAGTACTTC. It encodes CASKGGAGGQGEQYF.

Many counts were recorded for this clonotype. The CDR3 DNA reads as TGTGCCAGCAGCCTAACGGGGCGGGGGCGGGAGACCCAGTACTTC. It specifies CASSLTGRGRETQYF. The V call is TRBV11-3, the J call TRBJ2-5, with D tentatively TRBD2 (7 bases). The CDR3 spans 15 residues. CDR1 is SGHNT, CDR2 YENEEA, per germline. Trimming left V 5 bases short and J 5 bases short, with 18 bases between.

This clonotype was picked up a small number of times. This rearrangement joins TRBV10-2 to TRBJ1-5, with D perhaps TRBD1 (5 bases). CDR3 length equals 15 residues. Germline V CDR1 and CDR2: WSHSY, SAAADI. The germline V and J ends were trimmed by 0 bases and 9 bases, with 15 bases remaining between them. The CDR3 sequence: CASSESGGLPGPQHF. The CDR3 nucleotides read TGCGCCAGCAGTGAGTCGGGGGGATTGCCGGGGCCCCAGCATTTT.

This clonotype has a handful of counts. The rearrangement joins TRBV19 to TRBJ2-5; 8 bases line up with TRBD1. The germline gives CDR1 LNHDA, CDR2 SQIVND (reference sequence). Trimming removed 4 bases from V and 0 bases from J; junction bases left unmatched: 4. The CDR3 totals 15 residues. The CDR3 loop reads CASSSQQGDQETQYF. The CDR3 DNA follows: TGTGCCAGTAGTAGCCAACAGGGGGACCAAGAGACCCAGTACTTC.

Points on this clonotype: A read error may explain this, as a much larger clone is one base away. The V and J genes are TRBV3-1 and TRBJ2-1; 13 positions agree with TRBD2. This CDR3 comprises 17 residues. V was clipped by 0 bases and J by 4 bases; unmatched bases: 3. Germline values: CDR1 LGHDT, CDR2 YNNKEL (reference sequence). CDR3 residues: CASSQDEGLAGYNEQFF. The CDR3 region has the DNA TGTGCCAGCAGCCAAGACGAGGGACTAGCGGGATACAATGAGCAGTTCTTC.

In its sample, this clonotype was seen many times. The rearrangement uses TRBV5-8 and TRBJ2-7; D might be TRBD2 (5 bases). CDR3 size: 14 residues. V lost 6 bases and J 3 bases, leaving 16 bases between the germline ends. Germline V gene sequence: CDR1 SGHTS, CDR2 YDEGEE. The CDR3 DNA reads TGTGCCAGCACATCGAGGAGGTCGATCTACGAGCAGTACTTC. Protein sequence: CASTSRRSIYEQYF. The full variable domain, completed using reference TRBV5-8 and TRBJ2-7, is EAGVTQSPTHLIKTRGQQATLRCSPISGHTSVYWYQQALGLGLQFLLWYDEGEERNRGNFPPRFSGRQFPNYSSELNVNALELEDSALYLCASTSRRSIYEQYFGPGTRLTVT.

Many counts were recorded for this clonotype. The V gene is TRBV27, the J gene TRBJ2-1; D gene uncertain. V was cut by 3 bases and J by 5 bases, with 11 bases left in between. The CDR3 consists of 14 residues. Germline V CDR1 and CDR2: MNHEY, SMNVEV (reference sequence). The CDR3 protein is CASSLLHVNNEQFF. The CDR3 DNA reads TGTGCCAGCAGTTTGCTTCACGTCAACAATGAGCAGTTCTTC.

The sample holds many counts of this clonotype. The CDR3 protein is CASSLAGANNNEQFF. The CDR3 DNA sequence: TGTGCCAGCAGCTTGGCGGGAGCTAACAACAATGAGCAGTTCTTC. This chain uses TRBV11-2 with TRBJ2-1, with TRBD2 matching 7 bases. CDR1 is SGHAT, CDR2 FQNNGV, per germline. CDR3 length: 15 residues. V trimming: 3 bases; J trimming: 5 bases; junction bases outside the gene matches: 7.

This clonotype has a count of ten or more. This rearrangement joins TRBV11-2 to TRBJ2-7; 8 positions match TRBD2. Germline values: CDR1 SGHAT, CDR2 FQNNGV. The CDR3 totals 15 residues. V trimming: 3 bases; J trimming: 3 bases; junction bases outside the gene matches: 7. For the CDR3, the DNA is TGTGCCAGCAGCTTTGGAGTTAGCGGGATCTACGAGCAGTACTTC. This encodes CASSFGVSGIYEQYF.

This clonotype was counted many times. The chain recombines TRBV27 with TRBJ2-7, with D unclear. V lost 0 bases and J lost 5, with 2 bases in between. The germline V gene encodes CDR1 MNHEY and CDR2 SMNVEV (reference sequence). CDR3 length: 11 residues. The CDR3 spells CASSLSDEQYF. In DNA form, the CDR3 reads TGTGCCAGCAGTTTATCGGACGAGCAGTACTTC.

V and J are TRBV9 and TRBJ2-2; D remains ambiguous. Germline V lookup: CDR1 SGDLS, CDR2 YYNGEE. CDR3 size: 13 residues. Trimming stripped 1 base from V and 4 bases from J, with 5 bases between. CDR3 sequence: CASSVSATGELFF. The CDR3 DNA reads TGTGCCAGCAGCGTATCGGCCACCGGGGAGCTGTTTTTT.

This clonotype showed up many times. The chain employs TRBV10-3 and TRBJ2-7; TRBD1 is a possible D gene (6 bases). The CDR3 runs 13 residues. The ends were cut back, 6 bases at V and 6 bases at J, with 15 bases in the middle. Germline CDR1 and CDR2: ENHRY and SYGVKD. The CDR3 DNA reads TGTGCCATCAGCGCAGGGGCGCGCTGCGAGCAGTACTTC. Its protein is CAISAGARCEQYF.